The 16 T cell receptor beta chains given below trace back to one sample, sequenced in a study of beta chain features in type 1 diabetes. Expressed TCRB transcripts were sequenced, since all the RNA that had been isolated was reverse transcribed. The table came from immunoSEQ multiplex PCR; TCRdb's copy has only in-frame clones and leaves some out. Of approximately 120,000 clones listed, roughly 43% are singletons. Sample: stem cell memory CD4+ T cells from blood. These receptors all come from a woman aged 18-29 years in good health.

This clone was seen only a few times. The V gene is TRBV19, the J gene TRBJ1-2, with D perhaps matching TRBD1 (5 bases). The germline V and J ends were trimmed by 5 bases and 9 bases, with 13 bases remaining between them. In germline, CDR1 is LNHDA, CDR2 SQIVND (reference sequence). CDR3 length: 12 amino acids. The CDR3 sequence is CASSPQGSRYTF. The CDR3 DNA is TGTGCCAGTAGTCCCCAGGGATCGCGCTACACCTTC.

The V call is TRBV7-2, the J call TRBJ2-1; TRBD2 might be the D (6 bases). Trimming pared 5 bases from V and 9 bases from J, leaving 20 bases between. Germline assignment: CDR1 SGHTA and CDR2 FQGNSA. This CDR3 region has 15 residues. CDR3: CASSPSGTVLSEQFF. DNA of the CDR3: TGTGCCAGCAGCCCCTCGGGGACTGTCCTTAGTGAGCAGTTCTTC.

This sequence joins TRBV28 and TRBJ1-5; a possible D gene is TRBD1 (6 bases). CDR1 MDHEN and CDR2 SYDVKM come from the germline V gene. The CDR3 sequence is 14 residues long. The ends were cut back, 7 bases at V and 4 bases at J, with 14 bases in the middle. DNA for the CDR3: TGTGCCAGCACCACCCCAACAGGGAATCAGCCCCAGCATTTT. Its protein product is CASTTPTGNQPQHF.

The gene calls are TRBV28 and TRBJ2-7, with 12 bases matching TRBD1. J lost 7 bases, V lost 5 bases, and 9 bases had no gene match. Germline V lookup: CDR1 MDHEN, CDR2 SYDVKM. There are 15 residues in the CDR3. CDR3: CASSAPGQGAREQYF. In DNA form, the CDR3 reads TGTGCCAGCAGTGCGCCGGGACAGGGGGCGAGGGAGCAGTACTTC.

The chain has TRBV18 and TRBJ2-3; TRBD2 agrees at 14 bases. This CDR3 has 16 amino acids. The junction had 2 bases not matched to a gene; V was cut back by 4 bases and J by 2 bases. Germline CDR1 reads KGHSH; CDR2 reads LQKENI. The CDR3 loop is CASSRLAGGVTDTQYF. The CDR3 bases are TGTGCCAGCTCACGACTAGCGGGAGGGGTCACAGATACGCAGTATTTT.

The V call is TRBV11-2, the J call TRBJ1-2; D not certain. V lost 1 base and J lost 4, with 16 bases in between. This CDR3 contains 16 residues. CDR1 is SGHAT, CDR2 FQNNGV, per germline. The CDR3 DNA reads as TGTGCCAGCAGCTTAGGGCCGTACAACGGGATCTATGGCTACACCTTC. Its translation is CASSLGPYNGIYGYTF.

In regard to this clone: The junction does not match germline at one end; this may be a read error. This chain joins TRBV19 and TRBJ1-4; the D is unclear. Germline V gene sequence: CDR1 LNHDA, CDR2 SQIVND (reference sequence). The CDR3 runs 14 residues. CDR3 in amino acids: CTSKDGATNEKLFF. CDR3 sequence (DNA): TGTACCAGTAAAGACGGGGCAACTAATGAAAAACTGTTTTTT.

The V gene is TRBV18, the J gene TRBJ2-1, with 7 bases identical to TRBD2. Unmatched junction bases numbered 1, after V lost 2 bases and J lost 0 bases. This CDR3 has 15 amino acids. Germline V gives CDR1 KGHSH, CDR2 LQKENI. CDR3 loop: CASSPGGGSYNEQFF. The CDR3 coding sequence is TGTGCCAGCTCACCAGGGGGGGGCTCCTACAATGAGCAGTTCTTC.

This clone occurred a few times. The chain combines TRBV6-1 with TRBJ2-1; 10 nucleotides line up with TRBD1. After removal of 6 bases from V and 5 bases from J, the junction contained 7 bases not matched to a gene. This CDR3 has 15 residues. Germline V gene data show CDR1 as MNHNS and CDR2 as SASEGT. The chain's CDR3 is CASRTGGNRDNEQFF. The CDR3 DNA reads TGTGCCAGCAGGACAGGGGGCAATAGGGACAATGAGCAGTTCTTC.

This clone has more than one count but fewer than ten. The J gene is TRBJ2-5, the V gene TRBV30; D gene unclear. The end of the DNA aligns better with TRBJ2-7, so the J call may be wrong. This CDR3 is built from 11 residues. CDR1 GTSNPN and CDR2 SVGIG come from the germline V gene (reference sequence). DNA of the CDR3: TGTGCCTGGAGTATGGTAAACGAGCAGTACTTC. The encoded protein is CAWSMVNEQYF.

The CDR3 sequence is CASSLDAGVMTQYF. CDR3 nucleotides: TGTGCCAGCAGTCTCGACGCGGGAGTAATGACCCAGTACTTC. The rearrangement uses TRBV27 and TRBJ2-5; the match to TRBD2 covers 7 bases. This CDR3 has 14 residues. V lost 5 bases, J lost 7 bases, and 10 bases stayed unmatched. Germline values: CDR1 MNHEY, CDR2 SMNVEV (reference sequence).

With respect to this clone: At one boundary the junction diverges from the germline segment, which might be a read error. The chain is built from TRBV10-3 and TRBJ1-4; maybe TRBD1 (6 bases). The germline V gene encodes CDR1 ENHRY and CDR2 SYGVKD. The CDR3 sequence is 15 residues long. DNA for the CDR3: TGTGCCAGCAGTTCCATGGGGGCGGCTAATGAAAAACTGTTTTTT. Its translation is CASSSMGAANEKLFF.

This chain uses TRBV28 with TRBJ2-1, with a tentative D call TRBD2 (5 bases). V lost 4 bases, J lost 0 bases, and 10 bases lay in between. In germline, CDR1 is MDHEN, CDR2 SYDVKM. The length of the CDR3 is 15 residues. This chain's CDR3 is CASSSTGNSYNEQFF. DNA of the CDR3: TGTGCCAGCAGTTCAACCGGGAACTCCTACAATGAGCAGTTCTTC.

The CDR3 region has the DNA TGTGCCAGCAGTGAGGGACATTCTGTTGTAGATACGCAGTATTTT. It translates to CASSEGHSVVDTQYF. The chain recombines TRBV2 with TRBJ2-3; maybe TRBD1 (6 bases). V was trimmed by 3 bases and J by 5 bases, leaving 15 bases between them. CDR1 is SNHLY, CDR2 FYNNEI, per germline. The CDR3 runs to 15 residues.

This chain connects TRBV11-3 to TRBJ1-1, with D maybe TRBD1 (5 bases). There are 13 residues in the CDR3. Germline V CDR1 and CDR2: SGHNT, YENEEA. V was pared by 2 bases and J by 8 bases, with 12 bases between. The CDR3 DNA reads TGTGCCAGCAGCTTACGTCCAGGGAGGGAAGCTTTCTTT. Translation: CASSLRPGREAFF.

This clone was counted between two and nine times. This chain joins TRBV29-1 and TRBJ2-3; D is possibly TRBD1 (5 bases). This CDR3 region has 16 residues. Germline V gene lookup returns CDR1 SQVTM and CDR2 ANQGSEA. V shed 0 bases and J shed 6 bases, with 19 bases lying between them. The CDR3 DNA reads TGCAGCGTTGAAGAAGGCGGACGGTTAAGGGGCGATACGCAGTATTTT. Translated: CSVEEGGRLRGDTQYF.